This T cell receptor (beta chain) was retrieved from a study of neurological immune-mediated disorders. The CDR3 contains 19 residues. In germline, CDR1 is SGHTA, CDR2 FQGNSA. Trimming cost V 5 bases and J 4 bases; bases outside gene matches: 12. In this sample, this clonotype turned up many times. Synthesis of cDNA was accomplished via 5'RACE employing 10-nucleotide random UMIs. Via MiXCR, TCRdb re-called the 5' RACE reads, giving one row per CDR3 protein. The sample consists of tens of thousands of distinct CDR3 sequences, approximately 12% of them appearing once. This sample's time point: longitudinal time-point 3. Volunteers attending a blood bank in Maryland, USA, served as healthy controls. Unsorted libraries were derived from 2 million PBMCs stored at -80 C.

Sequencing used PBMCs. The chain recombines TRBV7-2 with TRBJ2-2; 14 bases agree with TRBD2. The source of this sequence is a man in his thirties or forties in good health. CDR3 sequence reads: CASSKFRLAGGPSTGELFF. DNA for the CDR3: TGTGCCAGCAGCAAATTTAGACTAGCGGGAGGGCCGAGCACCGGGGAGCTGTTTTTT.